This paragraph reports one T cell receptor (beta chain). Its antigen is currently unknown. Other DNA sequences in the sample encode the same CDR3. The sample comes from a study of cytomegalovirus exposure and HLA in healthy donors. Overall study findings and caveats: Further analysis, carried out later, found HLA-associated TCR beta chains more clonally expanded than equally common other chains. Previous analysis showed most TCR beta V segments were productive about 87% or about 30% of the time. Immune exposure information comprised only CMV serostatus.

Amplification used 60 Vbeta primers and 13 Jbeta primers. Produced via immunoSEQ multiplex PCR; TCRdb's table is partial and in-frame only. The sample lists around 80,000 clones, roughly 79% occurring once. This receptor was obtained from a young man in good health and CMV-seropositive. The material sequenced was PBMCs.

The CDR3 region is CASSLTGNTEAFF. The CDR3 region has the DNA TGTGCCAGCAGCCTGACAGGGAACACTGAAGCTTTCTTT. The chain couples TRBV5-6 to TRBJ1-1, with TRBD1 as a possible D gene (6 bases). The CDR3 length is 13 residues. Trimming left V 4 bases short and J 1 base short, with 8 bases between. Germline V gene sequence: CDR1 SGHDT, CDR2 YYEEEE.